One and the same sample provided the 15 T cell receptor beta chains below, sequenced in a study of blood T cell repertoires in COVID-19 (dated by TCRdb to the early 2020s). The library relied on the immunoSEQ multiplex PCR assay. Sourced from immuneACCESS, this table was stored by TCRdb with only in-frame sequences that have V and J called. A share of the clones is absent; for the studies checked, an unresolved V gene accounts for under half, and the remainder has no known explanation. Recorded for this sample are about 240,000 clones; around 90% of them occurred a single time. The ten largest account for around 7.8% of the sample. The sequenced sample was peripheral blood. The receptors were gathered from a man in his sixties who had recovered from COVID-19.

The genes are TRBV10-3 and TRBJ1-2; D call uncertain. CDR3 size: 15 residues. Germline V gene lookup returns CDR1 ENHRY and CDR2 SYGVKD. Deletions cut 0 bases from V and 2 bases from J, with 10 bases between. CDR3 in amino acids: CAISESTGLNYGYTF. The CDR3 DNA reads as TGTGCCATCAGTGAGTCGACTGGGTTAAACTATGGCTACACCTTC.

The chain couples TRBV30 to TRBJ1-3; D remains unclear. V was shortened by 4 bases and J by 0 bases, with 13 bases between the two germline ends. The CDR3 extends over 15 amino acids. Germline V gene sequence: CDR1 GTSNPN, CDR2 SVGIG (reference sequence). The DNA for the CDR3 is TGTGCCTGGAAGTTTGCGGGAAACTCTGGAAACACCATATATTTT. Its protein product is CAWKFAGNSGNTIYF. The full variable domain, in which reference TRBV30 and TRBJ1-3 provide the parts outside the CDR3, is SQTIHQWPATLVQPVGSPLSLECTVEGTSNPNLYWYRQAAGRGLQLLFYSVGIGQISSEVPQNLSASRPQDRQFILSSKKLLLSDSGFYLCAWKFAGNSGNTIYFGEGSWLTVV.

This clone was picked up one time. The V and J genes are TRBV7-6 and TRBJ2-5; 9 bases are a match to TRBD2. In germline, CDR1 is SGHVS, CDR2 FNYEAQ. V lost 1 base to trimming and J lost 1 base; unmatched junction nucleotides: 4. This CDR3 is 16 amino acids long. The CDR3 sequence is CASSLDVAGVQETQYF. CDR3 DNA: TGTGCCAGCAGCTTAGATGTAGCGGGGGTCCAAGAGACCCAGTACTTC.

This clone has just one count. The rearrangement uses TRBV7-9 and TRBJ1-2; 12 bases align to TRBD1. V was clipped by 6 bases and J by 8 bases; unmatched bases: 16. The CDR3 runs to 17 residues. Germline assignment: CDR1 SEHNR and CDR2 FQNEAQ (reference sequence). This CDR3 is CASRPRDSGTGGRGYTF. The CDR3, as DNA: TGTGCCAGCAGACCCAGAGACTCCGGGACAGGGGGCCGGGGCTACACCTTC.

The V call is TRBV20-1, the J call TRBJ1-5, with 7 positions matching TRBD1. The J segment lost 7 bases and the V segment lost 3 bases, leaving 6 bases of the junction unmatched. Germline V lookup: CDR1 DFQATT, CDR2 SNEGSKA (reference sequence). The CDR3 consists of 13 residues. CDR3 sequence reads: CSASKADRQPQHF. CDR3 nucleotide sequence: TGCAGTGCTAGTAAGGCGGACAGGCAGCCCCAGCATTTT.

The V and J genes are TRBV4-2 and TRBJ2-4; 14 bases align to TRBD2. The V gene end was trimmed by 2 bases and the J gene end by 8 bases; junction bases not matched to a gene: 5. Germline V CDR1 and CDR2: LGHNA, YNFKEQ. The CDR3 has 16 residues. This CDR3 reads CASSQRLAGGRDIQYF. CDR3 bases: TGTGCCAGCAGCCAAAGACTAGCGGGGGGGCGGGACATTCAGTACTTC.

The CDR3 loop is CASSLTGIGGTEAFF. CDR3 coding DNA: TGTGCCAGCAGCCTGACCGGGATAGGGGGCACTGAAGCTTTCTTT. This chain links TRBV4-2 with TRBJ1-1; a possible D gene is TRBD1 (6 bases). CDR3 length: 15 amino acids. The germline CDR1 and CDR2 sequences are LGHNA and YNFKEQ. The V and J ends lost 4 bases and 4 bases respectively, with 16 bases between them.

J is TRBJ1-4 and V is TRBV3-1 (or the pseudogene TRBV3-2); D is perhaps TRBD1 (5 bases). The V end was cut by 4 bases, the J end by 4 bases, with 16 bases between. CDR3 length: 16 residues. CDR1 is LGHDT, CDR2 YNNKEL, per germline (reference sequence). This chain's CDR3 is CASSRWRAGFNEKLFF. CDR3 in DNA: TGTGCCAGCAGCCGGTGGAGGGCAGGGTTTAATGAAAAACTGTTTTTT.

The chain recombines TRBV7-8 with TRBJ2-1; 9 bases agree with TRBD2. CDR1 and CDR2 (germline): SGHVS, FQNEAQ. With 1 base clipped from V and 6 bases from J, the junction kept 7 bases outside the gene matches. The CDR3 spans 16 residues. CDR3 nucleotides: TGTGCCAGCAGCTTAGGAAGGCTAGCGGGGAGCAATGAGCAGTTCTTC. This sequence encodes CASSLGRLAGSNEQFF.

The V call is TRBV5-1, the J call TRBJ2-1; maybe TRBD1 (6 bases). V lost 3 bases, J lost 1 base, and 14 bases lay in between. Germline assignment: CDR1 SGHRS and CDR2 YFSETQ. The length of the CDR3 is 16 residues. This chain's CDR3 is CASSSTGDTSYNEQFF. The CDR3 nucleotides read TGCGCCAGCAGCTCGACAGGAGATACATCCTACAATGAGCAGTTCTTC.

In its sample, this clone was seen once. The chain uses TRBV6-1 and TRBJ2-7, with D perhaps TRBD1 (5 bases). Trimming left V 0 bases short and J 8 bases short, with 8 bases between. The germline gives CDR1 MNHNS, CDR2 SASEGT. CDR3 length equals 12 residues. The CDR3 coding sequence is TGTGCCAGCAGTGAAGCGATGGGGCAGCAGTACGTC. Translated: CASSEAMGQQYV.

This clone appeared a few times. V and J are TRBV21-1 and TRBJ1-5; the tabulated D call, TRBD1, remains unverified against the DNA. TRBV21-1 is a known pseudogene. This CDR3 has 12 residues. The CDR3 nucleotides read TGTGCCAGCAACTTACAGGGTCAGCCCCAGCATTTT. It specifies CASNLQGQPQHF.

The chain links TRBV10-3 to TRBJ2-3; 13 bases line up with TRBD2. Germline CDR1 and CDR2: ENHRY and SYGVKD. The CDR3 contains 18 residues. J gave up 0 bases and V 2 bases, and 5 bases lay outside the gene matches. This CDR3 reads CAISEVKTSGGSTDTQYF. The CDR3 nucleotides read TGTGCCATCAGTGAGGTCAAGACTAGCGGGGGGAGCACAGATACGCAGTATTTT.

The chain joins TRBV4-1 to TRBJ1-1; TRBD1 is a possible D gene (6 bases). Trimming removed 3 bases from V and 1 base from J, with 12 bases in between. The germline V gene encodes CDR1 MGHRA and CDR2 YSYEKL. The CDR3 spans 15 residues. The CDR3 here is CASSHGSRGNTEAFF. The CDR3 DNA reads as TGCGCCAGCAGCCATGGATCCAGGGGGAACACTGAAGCTTTCTTT.

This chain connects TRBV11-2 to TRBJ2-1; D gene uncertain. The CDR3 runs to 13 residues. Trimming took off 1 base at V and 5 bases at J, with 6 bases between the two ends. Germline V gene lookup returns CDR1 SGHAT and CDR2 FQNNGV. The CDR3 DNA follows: TGTGCCAGCAGCTTAGGTCAAAACAATGAGCAGTTCTTC. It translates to CASSLGQNNEQFF.